These T cell receptor beta chains were read from a single sample in a study of identical twins. TCRdb re-called the 5' RACE reads through MiXCR, storing one row per CDR3 protein. The sample shows fewer than 800,000 distinct CDR3 sequences, roughly 7.1% of them seen only once. This sample also appeared in a second study, on yellow fever vaccine responses in identical twins.

The material sequenced was PBMCs. These receptors came from a woman between 18 and 30 years old in good health. The CDR3 runs from the conserved cysteine through the conserved F or W. The D gene is left open where the match is weak. For some rows the clone size is stated as once, few or many, or as a class when expanded; others skip it.

j_call | d_call | clone_size | v_call | cdr3_nt | cdr3_aa
TRBJ1-1 | - | many | TRBV5-1 | TGCGCCAGCAGCCCAGTGGGGAGCATGAACACTGAAGCTTTCTTT | CASSPVGSMNTEAFF
TRBJ2-2 | TRBD2 | - | TRBV6-5 | TGTGCCAGCAGTCTACGACTAGCGGGAGTTGAAGAGCTGTTTTTT | CASSLRLAGVEELFF
TRBJ1-1 | - | - | TRBV5-1 | TGCGCCAGCAGCTTAAAAAATACAGGGAGCGCTGAAGCTTTCTTT | CASSLKNTGSAEAFF
TRBJ2-2 | - | many | TRBV11-2 | TGTGCCAGCAGTCACAGCGGAGACACCGGGGAGCTGTTTTTT | CASSHSGDTGELFF
TRBJ2-7 | - | - | TRBV4-2 | TGTGCCAGCAGCCAAGAAGCGGCTAACCTCTACGAGCAGTACTTC | CASSQEAANLYEQYF
TRBJ1-4 | - | few | TRBV29-1 | TGCAGCGTCGCGACAGTAGTCAATGAAAAACTGTTTTTT | CSVATVVNEKLFF
TRBJ1-5 | - | - | TRBV7-8 | TGTGCCAGCAGCTTACATGGGGCGATGAGCAATCAGCCCCAGCATTTT | CASSLHGAMSNQPQHF
TRBJ1-1 | TRBD1 | - | TRBV10-3 | TGTGCCATCAGTACAGGGGCGAACACTGAAGCTTTCTTT | CAISTGANTEAFF
TRBJ2-1 | TRBD2 | many | TRBV29-1 | TGCAGCAAACTAGCGGGAGCGAATGAGCAGTTCTTC | CSKLAGANEQFF
TRBJ2-4 | TRBD2 | many | TRBV15 | TGTGCCACCAGCAGAGGACTAGCGGGAGCCAAAAACATTCAGTACTTC | CATSRGLAGAKNIQYF
TRBJ2-1 | TRBD2 | - | TRBV20-1 | TGCAGTGCTAGAGATGGTTTGCCTAGCGGGGTCAATGAGCAGTTCTTC | CSARDGLPSGVNEQFF
TRBJ1-6 | - | - | TRBV7-3 | TGTGCCAGCAGCTTAAGTCCCCACAATAATTCACCCCTCCACTTT | CASSLSPHNNSPLHF
TRBJ2-1 | TRBD2 | - | TRBV10-3 | TGTGCCATCACTAGCGGGAGACTTGAGCAGTTCTTC | CAITSGRLEQFF
TRBJ2-5 | - | - | TRBV7-3 | TGTGCCAGCAGCCGTGATCCGGCTGAGACCCAGTACTTC | CASSRDPAETQYF
TRBJ1-3 | - | many | TRBV3-1 | TGTGCCAGCTCAACGGGTGGAAACACCATATATTTT | CASSTGGNTIYF
TRBJ1-4 | - | many | TRBV7-9 | TGTGCCAGCAGCACCGACGGGCCCCGAAATGAAAAACTGTTTTTT | CASSTDGPRNEKLFF